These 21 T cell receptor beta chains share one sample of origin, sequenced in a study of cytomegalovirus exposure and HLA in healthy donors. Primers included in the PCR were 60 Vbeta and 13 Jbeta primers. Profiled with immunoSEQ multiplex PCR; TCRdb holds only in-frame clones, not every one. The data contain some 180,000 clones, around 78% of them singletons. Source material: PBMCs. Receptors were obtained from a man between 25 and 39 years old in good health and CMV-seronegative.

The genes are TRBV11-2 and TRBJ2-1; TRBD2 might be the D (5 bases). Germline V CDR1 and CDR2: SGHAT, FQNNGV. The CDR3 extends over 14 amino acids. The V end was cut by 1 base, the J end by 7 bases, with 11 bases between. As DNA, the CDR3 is TGTGCCAGCAGCTTAGGCGACTACAAGAATGAGCAGTTCTTC. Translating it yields CASSLGDYKNEQFF.

CDR3 loop: CASAGSNQPQHF. CDR3 DNA: TGTGCCAGCGCCGGGAGCAATCAGCCCCAGCATTTT. The chain couples TRBV7-9 to TRBJ1-5; D not certain. The germline CDR1 and CDR2 sequences are SEHNR and FQNEAQ (reference sequence). The CDR3 is 12 residues long. Trimming removed 8 bases at V and 1 base at J, with 6 bases between.

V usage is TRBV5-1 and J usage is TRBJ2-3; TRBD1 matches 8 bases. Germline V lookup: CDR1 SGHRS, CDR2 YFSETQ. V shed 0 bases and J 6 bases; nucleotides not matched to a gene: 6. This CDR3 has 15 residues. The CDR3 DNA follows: TGCGCCAGCAGCTTGGGCGGACAGGGAATGGATACGCAGTATTTT. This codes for CASSLGGQGMDTQYF.

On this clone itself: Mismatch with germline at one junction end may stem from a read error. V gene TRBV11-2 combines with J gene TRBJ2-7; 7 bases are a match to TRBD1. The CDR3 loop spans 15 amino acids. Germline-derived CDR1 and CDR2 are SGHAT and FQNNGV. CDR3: CASTLTARTGYEQYF. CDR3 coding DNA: TGTGCCAGCACCTTAACGGCTCGGACAGGCTACGAGCAGTACTTC.

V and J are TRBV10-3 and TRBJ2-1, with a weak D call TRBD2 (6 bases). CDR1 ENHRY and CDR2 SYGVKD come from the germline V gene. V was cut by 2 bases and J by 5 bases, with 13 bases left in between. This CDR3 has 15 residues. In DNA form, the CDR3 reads TGTGCCATCAGTGAGGTGGGCGGGGCCGACAATGAGCAGTTCTTC. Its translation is CAISEVGGADNEQFF.

The CDR3, as DNA: TGTGCCAGCAGCCTAGGGACTAGCGGGGAAGAGACCCAGTACTTC. The encoded protein is CASSLGTSGEETQYF. The rearrangement joins TRBV5-4 to TRBJ2-5; 13 positions agree with TRBD2. V lost 4 bases and J lost 3; bases outside the gene matches: 3. The CDR3 loop spans 15 amino acids. Germline-derived CDR1 and CDR2 are SGHNT and YYREEE (reference sequence).

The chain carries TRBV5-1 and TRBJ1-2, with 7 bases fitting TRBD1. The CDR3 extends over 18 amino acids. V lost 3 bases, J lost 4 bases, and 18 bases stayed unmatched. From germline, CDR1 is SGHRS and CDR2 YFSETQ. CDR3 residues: CASSWGVGLGGDLYGYTF. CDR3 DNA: TGCGCCAGCAGCTGGGGAGTGGGGTTAGGGGGCGACCTCTATGGCTACACCTTC.

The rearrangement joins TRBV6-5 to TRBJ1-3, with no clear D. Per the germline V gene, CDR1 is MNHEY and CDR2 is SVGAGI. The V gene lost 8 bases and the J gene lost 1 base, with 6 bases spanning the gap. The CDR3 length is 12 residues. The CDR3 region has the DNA TGTGCCAGCCTAGCATCTGGAAACACCATATATTTT. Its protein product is CASLASGNTIYF.

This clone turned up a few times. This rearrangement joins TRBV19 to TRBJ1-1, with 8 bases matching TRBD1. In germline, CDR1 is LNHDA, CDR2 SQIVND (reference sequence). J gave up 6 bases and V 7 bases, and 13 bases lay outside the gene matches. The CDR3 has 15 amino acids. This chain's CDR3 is CASTNRGYFLAEAFF. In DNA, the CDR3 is TGTGCCAGTACGAACAGGGGGTATTTCTTGGCTGAAGCTTTCTTT.

This CDR3 reads CASTPGLAGDTQYF. CDR3 sequence (DNA): TGTGCCAGCACTCCGGGACTAGCGGGTGATACGCAGTATTTT. V and J are TRBV2 and TRBJ2-3, with TRBD2 matching 12 bases. This CDR3 has 14 residues. CDR1 is SNHLY, CDR2 FYNNEI, per germline. J gave up 6 bases and V 7 bases, and 5 bases lay outside the gene matches.

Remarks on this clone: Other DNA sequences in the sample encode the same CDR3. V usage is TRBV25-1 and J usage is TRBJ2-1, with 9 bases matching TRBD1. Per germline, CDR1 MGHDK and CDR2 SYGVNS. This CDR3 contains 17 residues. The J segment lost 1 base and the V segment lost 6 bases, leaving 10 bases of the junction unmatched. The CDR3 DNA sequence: TGTGCCAGCAGCTCCACGCCTGGGACAGGGTCCTACAATGAGCAGTTCTTC. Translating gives CASSSTPGTGSYNEQFF.

The CDR3 region has the DNA TGTGCCTGGAAGGGACTAGCGGGGGCCGAGCCCTACGAGCAGTACTTC. Encoded protein: CAWKGLAGAEPYEQYF. The chain couples TRBV30 to TRBJ2-7; 14 nucleotides align to TRBD2. The germline V gene has CDR1 GTSNPN and CDR2 SVGIG (reference sequence). The CDR3 extends over 16 amino acids. J lost 2 bases, V lost 4 bases, and 7 bases had no gene match. The full variable domain, rest sourced from reference TRBV30 and TRBJ2-7, is SQTIHQWPATLVQPVGSPLSLECTVEGTSNPNLYWYRQAAGRGLQLLFYSVGIGQISSEVPQNLSASRPQDRQFILSSKKLLLSDSGFYLCAWKGLAGAEPYEQYFGPGTRLTVT.

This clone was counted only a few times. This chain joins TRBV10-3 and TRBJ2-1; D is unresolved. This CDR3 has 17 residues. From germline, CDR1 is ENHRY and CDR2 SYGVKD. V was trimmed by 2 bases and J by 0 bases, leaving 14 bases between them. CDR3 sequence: CAISEDLTASSYNEQFF. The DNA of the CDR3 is TGTGCCATCAGTGAGGATCTTACCGCGAGCTCCTACAATGAGCAGTTCTTC.

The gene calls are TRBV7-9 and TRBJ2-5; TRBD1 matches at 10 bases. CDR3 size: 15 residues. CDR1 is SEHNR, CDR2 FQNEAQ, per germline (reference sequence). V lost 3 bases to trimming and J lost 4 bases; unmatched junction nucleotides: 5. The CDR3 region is CASSFRQGAGETQYF. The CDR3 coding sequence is TGTGCCAGCAGCTTCCGACAGGGGGCAGGAGAGACCCAGTACTTC.

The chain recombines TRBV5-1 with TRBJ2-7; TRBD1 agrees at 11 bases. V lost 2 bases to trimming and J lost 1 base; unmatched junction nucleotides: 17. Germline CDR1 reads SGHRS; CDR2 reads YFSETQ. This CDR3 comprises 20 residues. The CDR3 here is CASSFPTGQGAPAESYEQYF. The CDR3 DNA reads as TGCGCCAGCAGCTTTCCCACCGGACAGGGGGCGCCGGCGGAATCCTACGAGCAGTACTTC.

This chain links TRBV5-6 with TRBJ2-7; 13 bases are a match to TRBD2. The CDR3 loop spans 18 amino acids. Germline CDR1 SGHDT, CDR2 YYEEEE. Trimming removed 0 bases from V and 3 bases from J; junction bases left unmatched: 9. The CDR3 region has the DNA TGTGCCAGCAGCTTGGATAGGACTAGCGGGAGAGCGGACTACGAGCAGTACTTC. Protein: CASSLDRTSGRADYEQYF.

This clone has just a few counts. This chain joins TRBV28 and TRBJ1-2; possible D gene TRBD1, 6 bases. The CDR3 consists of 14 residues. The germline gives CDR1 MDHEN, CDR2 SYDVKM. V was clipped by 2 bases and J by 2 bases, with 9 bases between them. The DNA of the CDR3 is TGTGCCAGCAGTTTAGGACAGACAAACTATGGCTACACCTTC. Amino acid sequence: CASSLGQTNYGYTF.

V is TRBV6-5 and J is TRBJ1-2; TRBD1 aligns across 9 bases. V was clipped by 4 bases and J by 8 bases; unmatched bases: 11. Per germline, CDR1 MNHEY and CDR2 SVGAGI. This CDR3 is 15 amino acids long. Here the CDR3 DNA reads TGTGCCAGCAGTTTCTTAACAGGGGGCGCAAGGGGCTACACCTTC. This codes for CASSFLTGGARGYTF.

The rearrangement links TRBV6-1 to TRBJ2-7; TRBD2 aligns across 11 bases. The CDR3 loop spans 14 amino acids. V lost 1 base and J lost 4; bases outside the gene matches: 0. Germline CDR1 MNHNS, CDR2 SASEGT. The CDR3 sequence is CASSEVAGGYEQYF. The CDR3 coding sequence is TGTGCCAGCAGTGAAGTAGCGGGAGGGTACGAGCAGTACTTC.

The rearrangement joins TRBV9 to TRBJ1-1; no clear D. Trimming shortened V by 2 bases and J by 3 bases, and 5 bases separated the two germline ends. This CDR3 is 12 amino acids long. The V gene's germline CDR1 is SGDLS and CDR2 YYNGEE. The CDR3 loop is CASSVADTEAFF. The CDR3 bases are TGTGCCAGCAGCGTGGCGGACACTGAAGCTTTCTTT.

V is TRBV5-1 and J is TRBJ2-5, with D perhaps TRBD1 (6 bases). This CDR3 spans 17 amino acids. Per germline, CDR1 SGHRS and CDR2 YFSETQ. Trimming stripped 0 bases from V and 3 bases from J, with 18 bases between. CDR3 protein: CASSLALSMGAEETQYF. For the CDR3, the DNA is TGCGCCAGCAGCTTGGCGTTGTCGATGGGGGCGGAAGAGACCCAGTACTTC.